This TCR beta chain was observed in a study of PD-L1 blockade in urothelial cancer. At the level of the study: Blood gave a median approximately 130,000 T cells.

Time point denoted: pretreatment peripheral blood. Assay: immunoSEQ multiplex PCR; the TCRdb copy retains only in-frame clones and omits some. The table includes over 15,000 clones, approximately 91% detected once. V shed 4 bases, J shed 6 bases, and the junction held 9 bases outside the gene matches. The CDR3 consists of 16 residues. The germline V gene has CDR1 MNHEY and CDR2 SMNVEV (reference sequence). V and J are TRBV27 and TRBJ2-1; 10 bases agree with TRBD2. The TCR originated in a man between 65 and 80 years old with urothelial cancer. The sample consisted of PBMCs, taken around atezolizumab (anti-PD-L1) treatment. Here the CDR3 reads CASSSGRLAGSNEQFF. CDR3 coding DNA: TGTGCCAGCAGTTCTGGAAGACTAGCGGGTAGCAATGAGCAGTTCTTC.